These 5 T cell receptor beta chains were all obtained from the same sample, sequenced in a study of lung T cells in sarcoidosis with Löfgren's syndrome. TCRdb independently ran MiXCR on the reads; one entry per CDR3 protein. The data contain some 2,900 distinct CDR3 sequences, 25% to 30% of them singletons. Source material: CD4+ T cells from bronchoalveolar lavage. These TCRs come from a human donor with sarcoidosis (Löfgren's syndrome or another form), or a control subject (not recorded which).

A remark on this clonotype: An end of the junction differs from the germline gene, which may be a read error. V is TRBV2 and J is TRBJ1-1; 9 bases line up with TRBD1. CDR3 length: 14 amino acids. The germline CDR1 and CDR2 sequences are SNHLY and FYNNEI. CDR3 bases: TGTGCCAGCACTAGGGACAGGGAAACGGCTGAAGCTTCCTTT. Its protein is CASTRDRETAEASF.

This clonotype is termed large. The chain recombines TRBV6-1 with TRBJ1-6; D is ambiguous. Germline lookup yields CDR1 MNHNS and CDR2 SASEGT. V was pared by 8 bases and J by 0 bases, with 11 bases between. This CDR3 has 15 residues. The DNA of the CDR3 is TGTGCCAGCGGAGACAAGAGCTCCTATAATTCACCCCTCCACTTT. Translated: CASGDKSSYNSPLHF.

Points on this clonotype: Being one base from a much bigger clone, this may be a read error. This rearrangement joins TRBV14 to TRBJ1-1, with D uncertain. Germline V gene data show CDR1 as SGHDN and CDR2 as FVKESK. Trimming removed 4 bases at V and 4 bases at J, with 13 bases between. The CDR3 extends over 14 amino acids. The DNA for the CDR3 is TGTGCCAGCAGCCTCGCTGGAGGGAGCACTGAAGCTTTCTTT. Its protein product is CASSLAGGSTEAFF.

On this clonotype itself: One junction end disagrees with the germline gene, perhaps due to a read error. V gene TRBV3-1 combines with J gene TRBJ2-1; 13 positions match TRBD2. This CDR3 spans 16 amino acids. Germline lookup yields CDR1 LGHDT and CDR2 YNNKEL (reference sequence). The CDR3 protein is CASGRLAGGTYNEQFF. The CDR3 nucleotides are TGTGCCAGCGGCCGACTAGCGGGAGGTACTTACAACGAGCAGTTCTTC.

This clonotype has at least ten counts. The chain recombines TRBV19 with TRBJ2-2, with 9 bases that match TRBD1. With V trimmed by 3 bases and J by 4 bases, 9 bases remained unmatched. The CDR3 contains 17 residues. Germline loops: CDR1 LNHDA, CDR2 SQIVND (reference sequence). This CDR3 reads CASSIKLGQGGTGELFF. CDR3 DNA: TGTGCCAGTAGTATTAAGTTGGGACAGGGAGGCACCGGGGAGCTGTTTTTT.